These 5 T cell receptor beta chains originate from one sample sequenced in a study of beta chain features in type 1 diabetes. Sequenced material consisted of expressed TCRB transcripts (all of the isolated RNA was reverse transcribed). Clones were sequenced by immunoSEQ multiplex PCR, and TCRdb holds only the in-frame ones, with some missing. The profile shows approximately 100,000 clones, over 25% of them singletons. General study findings and limits: Significant though moderate, a shortening of TCRB CDR3s appeared in all four CD4+ subsets of Type 1 diabetes patients.

These TCRs are of unknown antigen specificity. Sequencing was performed on central memory CD4+ T cells from blood. These receptors were collected from a woman under 30 with type 1 diabetes.

This clone has a handful of counts. V gene TRBV6-6 combines with J gene TRBJ1-2, with no clear D. Trimming removed 2 bases from V and 9 bases from J, with 7 bases in between. Germline values: CDR1 MNHNY, CDR2 SVGAGI (reference sequence). The CDR3 contains 11 residues. CDR3 amino acids: CASSYLESYTF. The DNA for the CDR3 is TGTGCCAGCAGTTACCTTGAGAGCTACACCTTC.

This chain connects TRBV5-5 to TRBJ2-1, with 7 positions matching TRBD2. The CDR3 has 15 amino acids. The ends lost 0 bases at V and 4 bases at J; junction bases unmatched: 4. CDR1 SGHKS and CDR2 YYEKEE come from the germline V gene (reference sequence). The CDR3 nucleotides read TGTGCCAGCAGCTTGGCTGCTAGCGGTTACAATGAGCAGTTCTTC. This sequence encodes CASSLAASGYNEQFF.

This chain joins TRBV10-3 and TRBJ2-1, with 13 bases identical to TRBD2. V was clipped by 0 bases and J by 5 bases; unmatched bases: 16. The CDR3 covers 21 residues. Germline lookup yields CDR1 ENHRY and CDR2 SYGVKD. The CDR3, as DNA: TGTGCCATCAGTGAGTCTAATCCGGGACTAGCGGGAAGGGGGCCGAACAATGAGCAGTTCTTC. The encoded protein is CAISESNPGLAGRGPNNEQFF.

The CDR3 region is CASSPPLGQENYGYTF. The CDR3 DNA sequence: TGTGCCAGCAGTCCCCCCTTGGGACAGGAAAACTATGGCTACACCTTC. This chain connects TRBV28 to TRBJ1-2; TRBD1 aligns across 8 bases. The CDR3 length is 16 residues. Germline V gene sequence: CDR1 MDHEN, CDR2 SYDVKM. V shed 5 bases, J shed 2 bases, and the junction held 10 bases outside the gene matches.

V is TRBV7-3 and J is TRBJ2-3; 9 nucleotides agree with TRBD1. V shed 2 bases, J shed 3 bases, and the junction held 3 bases outside the gene matches. Germline-derived CDR1 and CDR2 are SGHTA and FQGTGA. CDR3 size: 15 residues. The CDR3 region is CASSLGTGRTDTQYF. CDR3 nucleotide sequence: TGTGCCAGCAGCTTAGGGACAGGGAGGACAGATACGCAGTATTTT.